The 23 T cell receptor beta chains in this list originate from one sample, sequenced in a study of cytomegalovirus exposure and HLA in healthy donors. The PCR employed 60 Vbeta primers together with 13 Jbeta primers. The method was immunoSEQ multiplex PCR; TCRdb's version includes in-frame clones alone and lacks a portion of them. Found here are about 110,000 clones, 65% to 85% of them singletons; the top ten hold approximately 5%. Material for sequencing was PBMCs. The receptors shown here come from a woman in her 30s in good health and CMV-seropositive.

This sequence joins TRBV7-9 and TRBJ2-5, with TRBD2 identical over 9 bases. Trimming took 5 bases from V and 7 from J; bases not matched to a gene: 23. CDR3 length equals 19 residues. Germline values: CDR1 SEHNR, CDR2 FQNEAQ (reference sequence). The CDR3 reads CASSLGRIGTSTNHGTQYF. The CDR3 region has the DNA TGTGCCAGCAGCCTAGGCCGGATAGGGACTAGCACTAATCACGGGACCCAGTACTTC. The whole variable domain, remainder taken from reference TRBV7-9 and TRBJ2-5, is DTGVSQNPRHKITKRGQNVTFRCDPISEHNRLYWYRQTLGQGPEFLTYFQNEAQLEKSRLLSDRFSAERPKGSFSTLEIQRTEQGDSAMYLCASSLGRIGTSTNHGTQYFGPGTRLLVL.

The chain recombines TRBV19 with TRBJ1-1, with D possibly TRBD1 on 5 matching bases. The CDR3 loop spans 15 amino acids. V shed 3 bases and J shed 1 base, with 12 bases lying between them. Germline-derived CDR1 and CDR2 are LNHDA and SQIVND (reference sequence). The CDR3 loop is CASSIPGTRNTEAFF. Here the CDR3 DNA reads TGTGCCAGTAGTATCCCCGGGACTAGGAACACTGAAGCTTTCTTT. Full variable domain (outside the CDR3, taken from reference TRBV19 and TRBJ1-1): DGGITQSPKYLFRKEGQNVTLSCEQNLNHDAMYWYRQDPGQGLRLIYYSQIVNDFQKGDIAEGYSVSREKKESFPLTVTSAQKNPTAFYLCASSIPGTRNTEAFFGQGTRLTVV.

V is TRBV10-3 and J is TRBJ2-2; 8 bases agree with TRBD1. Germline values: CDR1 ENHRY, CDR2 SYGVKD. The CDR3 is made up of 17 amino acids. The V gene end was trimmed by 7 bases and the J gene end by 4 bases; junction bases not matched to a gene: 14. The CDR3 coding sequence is TGTGCCATCACCCCACAGGGGGGAGAACTATCCACCGGGGAGCTGTTTTTT. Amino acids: CAITPQGGELSTGELFF.

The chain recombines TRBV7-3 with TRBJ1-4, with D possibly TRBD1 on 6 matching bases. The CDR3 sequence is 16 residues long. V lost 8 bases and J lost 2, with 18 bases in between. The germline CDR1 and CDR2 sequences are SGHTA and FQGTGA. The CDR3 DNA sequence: TGTGCCAGCCTAGGACAGCTCCCTGGGACTAATGAAAAACTGTTTTTT. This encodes CASLGQLPGTNEKLFF.

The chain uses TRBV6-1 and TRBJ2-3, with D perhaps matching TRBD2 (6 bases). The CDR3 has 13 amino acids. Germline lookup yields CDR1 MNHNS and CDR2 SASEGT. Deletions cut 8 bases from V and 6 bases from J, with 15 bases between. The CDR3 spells CASDSGPPDTQYF. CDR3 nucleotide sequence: TGTGCCAGCGATAGCGGACCTCCGGATACGCAGTATTTT.

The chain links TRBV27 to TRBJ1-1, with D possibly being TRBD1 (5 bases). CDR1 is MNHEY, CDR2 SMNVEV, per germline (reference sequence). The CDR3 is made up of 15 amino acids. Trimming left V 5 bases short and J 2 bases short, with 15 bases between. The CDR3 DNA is TGTGCCAGCAGTCCCGTCGGGGGAATCAACACTGAAGCTTTCTTT. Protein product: CASSPVGGINTEAFF.

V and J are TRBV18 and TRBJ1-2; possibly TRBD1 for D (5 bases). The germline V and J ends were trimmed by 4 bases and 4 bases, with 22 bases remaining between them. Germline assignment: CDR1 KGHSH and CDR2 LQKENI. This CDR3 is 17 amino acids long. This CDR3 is CASSRSPTERRGYGYTF. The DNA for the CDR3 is TGTGCCAGCTCACGATCTCCGACAGAACGAAGGGGCTATGGCTACACCTTC.

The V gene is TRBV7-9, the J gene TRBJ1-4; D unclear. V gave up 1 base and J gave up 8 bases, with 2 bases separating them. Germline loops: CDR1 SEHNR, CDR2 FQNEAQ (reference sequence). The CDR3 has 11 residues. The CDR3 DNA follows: TGTGCCAGCAGCTTAGTAGAAAAACTGTTTTTT. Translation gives CASSLVEKLFF. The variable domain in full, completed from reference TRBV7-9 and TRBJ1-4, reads DTGVSQNPRHKITKRGQNVTFRCDPISEHNRLYWYRQTLGQGPEFLTYFQNEAQLEKSRLLSDRFSAERPKGSFSTLEIQRTEQGDSAMYLCASSLVEKLFFGSGTQLSVL.

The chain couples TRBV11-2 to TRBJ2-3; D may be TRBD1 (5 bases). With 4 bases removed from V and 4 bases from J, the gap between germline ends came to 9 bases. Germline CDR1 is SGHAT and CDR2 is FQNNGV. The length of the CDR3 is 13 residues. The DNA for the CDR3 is TGTGCCAGCAGCTCCCAGGGTGCAGATACGCAGTATTTT. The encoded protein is CASSSQGADTQYF.

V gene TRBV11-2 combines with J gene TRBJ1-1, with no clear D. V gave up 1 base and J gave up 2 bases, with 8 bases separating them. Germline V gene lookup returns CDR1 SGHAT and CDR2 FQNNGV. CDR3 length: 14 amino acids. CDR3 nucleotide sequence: TGTGCCAGCAGCTTAGCTACAGCCAACACTGAAGCTTTCTTT. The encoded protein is CASSLATANTEAFF.

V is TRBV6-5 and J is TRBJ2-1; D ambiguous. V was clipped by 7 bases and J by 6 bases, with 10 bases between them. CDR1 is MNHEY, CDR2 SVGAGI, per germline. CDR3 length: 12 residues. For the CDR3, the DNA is TGTGCCAGCAACGATCCCGGCAATGAGCAGTTCTTC. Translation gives CASNDPGNEQFF.

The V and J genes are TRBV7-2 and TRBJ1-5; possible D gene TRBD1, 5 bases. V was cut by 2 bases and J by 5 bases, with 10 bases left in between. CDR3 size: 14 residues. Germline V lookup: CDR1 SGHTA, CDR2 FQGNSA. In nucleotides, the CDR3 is TGTGCCAGCAGCTTACAGGGCTTGTATCAGCCCCAGCATTTT. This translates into CASSLQGLYQPQHF.

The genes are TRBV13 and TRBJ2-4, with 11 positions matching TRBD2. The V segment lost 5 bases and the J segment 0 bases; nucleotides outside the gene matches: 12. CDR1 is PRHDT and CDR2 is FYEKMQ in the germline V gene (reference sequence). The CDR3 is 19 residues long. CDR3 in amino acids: CASSVQGLADNIAKNIQYF. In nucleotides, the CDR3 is TGTGCCAGCAGCGTCCAGGGACTAGCGGACAATATAGCCAAAAACATTCAGTACTTC. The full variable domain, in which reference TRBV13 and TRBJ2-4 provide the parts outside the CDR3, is AAGVIQSPRHLIKEKRETATLKCYPIPRHDTVYWYQQGPGQDPQFLISFYEKMQSDKGSIPDRFSAQQFSDYHSELNMSSLELGDSALYFCASSVQGLADNIAKNIQYFGAGTRLSVL.

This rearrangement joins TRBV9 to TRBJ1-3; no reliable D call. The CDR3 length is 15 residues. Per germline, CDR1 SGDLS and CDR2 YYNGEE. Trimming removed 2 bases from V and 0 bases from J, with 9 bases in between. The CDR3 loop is CASSVGPNSGNTIYF. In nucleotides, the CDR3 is TGTGCCAGCAGCGTTGGCCCGAACTCTGGAAACACCATATATTTT.

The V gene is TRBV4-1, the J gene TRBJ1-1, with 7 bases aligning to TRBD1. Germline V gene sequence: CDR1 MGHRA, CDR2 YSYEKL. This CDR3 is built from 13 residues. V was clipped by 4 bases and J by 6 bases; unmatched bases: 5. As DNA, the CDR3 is TGCGCCAGCAGCCCATCCGGGACAGCTGAAGCTTTCTTT. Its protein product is CASSPSGTAEAFF.

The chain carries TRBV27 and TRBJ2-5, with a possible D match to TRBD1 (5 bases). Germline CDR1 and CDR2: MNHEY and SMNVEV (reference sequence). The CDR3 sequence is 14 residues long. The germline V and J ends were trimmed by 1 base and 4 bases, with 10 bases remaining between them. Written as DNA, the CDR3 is TGTGCCAGCAGTTTATTGGGGCCCAGAGAGACCCAGTACTTC. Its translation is CASSLLGPRETQYF.

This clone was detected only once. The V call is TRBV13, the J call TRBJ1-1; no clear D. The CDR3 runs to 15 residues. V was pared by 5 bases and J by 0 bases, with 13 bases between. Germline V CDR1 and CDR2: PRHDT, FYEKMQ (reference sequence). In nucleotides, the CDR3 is TGTGCCAGCAGCCCCCGAGAGAGGCTGAACACTGAAGCTTTCTTT. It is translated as CASSPRERLNTEAFF. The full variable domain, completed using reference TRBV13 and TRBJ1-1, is AAGVIQSPRHLIKEKRETATLKCYPIPRHDTVYWYQQGPGQDPQFLISFYEKMQSDKGSIPDRFSAQQFSDYHSELNMSSLELGDSALYFCASSPRERLNTEAFFGQGTRLTVV.

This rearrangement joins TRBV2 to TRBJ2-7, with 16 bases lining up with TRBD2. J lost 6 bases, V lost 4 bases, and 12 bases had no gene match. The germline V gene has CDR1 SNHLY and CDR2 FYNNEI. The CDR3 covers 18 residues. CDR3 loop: CASSVRGTSGRAESEQYF. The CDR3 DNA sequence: TGTGCCAGCAGTGTTCGGGGGACTAGCGGGAGGGCAGAATCCGAGCAGTACTTC.

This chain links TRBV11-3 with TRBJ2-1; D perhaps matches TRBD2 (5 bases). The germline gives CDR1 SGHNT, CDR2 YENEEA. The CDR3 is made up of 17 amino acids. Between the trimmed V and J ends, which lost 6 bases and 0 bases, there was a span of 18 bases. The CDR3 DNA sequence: TGTGCCAGCAGTCCAAGGGAGCGGACCAGCTCCTACAATGAGCAGTTCTTC. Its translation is CASSPRERTSSYNEQFF.

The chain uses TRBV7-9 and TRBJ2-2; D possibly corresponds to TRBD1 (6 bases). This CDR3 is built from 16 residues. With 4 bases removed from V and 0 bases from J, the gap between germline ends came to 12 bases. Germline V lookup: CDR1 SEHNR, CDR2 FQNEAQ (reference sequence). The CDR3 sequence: CASSSGQRANTGELFF. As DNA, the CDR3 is TGTGCCAGCAGCTCTGGACAGAGAGCGAACACCGGGGAGCTGTTTTTT. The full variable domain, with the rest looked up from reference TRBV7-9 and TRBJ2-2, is DTGVSQNPRHKITKRGQNVTFRCDPISEHNRLYWYRQTLGQGPEFLTYFQNEAQLEKSRLLSDRFSAERPKGSFSTLEIQRTEQGDSAMYLCASSSGQRANTGELFFGEGSRLTVL.

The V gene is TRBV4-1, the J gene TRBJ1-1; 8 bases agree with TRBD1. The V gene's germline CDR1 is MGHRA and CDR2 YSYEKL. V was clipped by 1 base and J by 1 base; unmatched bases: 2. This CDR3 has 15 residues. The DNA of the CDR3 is TGCGCCAGCAGCCAAGGGGGACAGGCGAACACTGAAGCTTTCTTT. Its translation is CASSQGGQANTEAFF.

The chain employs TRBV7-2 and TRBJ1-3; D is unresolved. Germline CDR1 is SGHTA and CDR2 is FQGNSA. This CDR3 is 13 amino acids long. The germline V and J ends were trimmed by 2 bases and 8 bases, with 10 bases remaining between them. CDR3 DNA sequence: TGTGCCAGCAGCTTATTTTTCGGTGACACCATATATTTT. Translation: CASSLFFGDTIYF.

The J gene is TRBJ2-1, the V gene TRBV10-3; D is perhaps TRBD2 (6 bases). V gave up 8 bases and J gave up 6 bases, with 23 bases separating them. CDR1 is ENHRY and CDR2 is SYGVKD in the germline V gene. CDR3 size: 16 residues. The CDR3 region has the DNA TGTGCCATCCAGGAGCTAGCGCCGGGTGGGCTCAATGAGCAGTTCTTC. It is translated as CAIQELAPGGLNEQFF.